The sequence of this T cell receptor beta chain was determined in a study of cytomegalovirus exposure and HLA in healthy donors. Study background: Earlier results showed approximately 110 million unique TCR beta sequences derived from about 179 million T cells.

Study observations and caveats: It was reportedly the case that the classifier diagnosed cytomegalovirus status with high specificity and sensitivity. Per a prior analysis, the majority of TCR beta V segments were productive roughly 87% or roughly 30% of the time. Generally TCR sequences proved uncommon, though certain public TCRs appeared in numerous donors.

PCR used 60 Vbeta primers and 13 Jbeta primers. Only in-frame clones appear in the TCRdb table, and some are missing; sequencing was by immunoSEQ multiplex PCR. Of 100,000 to 140,000 clones in the sample, 60% to 80% are singletons; the top ten hold roughly 2.1%. This CDR3 has 11 residues. V was shortened by 4 bases and J by 7 bases, with 5 bases between the two germline ends. Germline loops: CDR1 MGHDK, CDR2 SYGVNS. On this clone itself: Its antigen is unidentified.

This chain connects TRBV25-1 to TRBJ1-3; D remains ambiguous. This clonotype originated in a man between 18 and 29 years old in good health and CMV-seronegative. Material for sequencing was PBMCs. Written as DNA, the CDR3 is TGTGCCAGCAGTGTCGGGAACACCATATATTTT. This encodes CASSVGNTIYF.